One sample yielded the 13 T cell receptor beta chains listed below, sequenced in a study of T cells after yellow fever vaccination. Each CDR3 protein is one row after TCRdb ran MiXCR on the 5' RACE reads. The sample lists some 300,000 distinct CDR3 sequences, approximately 8% occurring once. This sample comprised CD4+ T cells sorted from PBMCs, obtained 5 days after the yellow fever booster vaccination. Receptor source: a man younger than 35 who received the YFV17D yellow fever vaccine.

This rearrangement joins TRBV6-5 to TRBJ2-7; perhaps D is TRBD1 or TRBD2 (5 bases each). CDR3 length: 16 amino acids. Germline loops: CDR1 MNHEY, CDR2 SVGAGI. Trimming shortened V by 6 bases and J by 2 bases, and 20 bases separated the two germline ends. In DNA, the CDR3 is TGTGCCAGCAGCCGAATTTGGGGGAAGGACACCTACGAGCAGTACTTC. Translating gives CASSRIWGKDTYEQYF.

A few counts support this clonotype. V is TRBV7-2 and J is TRBJ2-3, with D possibly being TRBD1 or TRBD2 (6 bases each). The germline V gene has CDR1 SGHTA and CDR2 FQGNSA. Trimming took off 10 bases at V and 1 base at J, with 18 bases between the two ends. CDR3 length: 15 amino acids. The DNA of the CDR3 is TGTGCCACTGGGGGCCCGGGGGCCGGCACAGATACGCAGTATTTT. Residues: CATGGPGAGTDTQYF.

This clonotype has ten or more counts. The chain couples TRBV2 to TRBJ2-7; the D gene is possibly TRBD2 (6 bases). Trimming removed 5 bases at V and 6 bases at J, with 8 bases between. The CDR3 is 11 residues long. Per germline, CDR1 SNHLY and CDR2 FYNNEI. The CDR3 reads CASSPAGEQYF. CDR3 DNA sequence: TGTGCCAGCAGTCCAGCGGGCGAGCAGTACTTC.

This clonotype was observed a handful of times. This chain connects TRBV4-3 to TRBJ2-4; D call uncertain. V lost 0 bases and J 1 base, leaving 10 bases between the germline ends. The CDR3 runs to 16 residues. Germline loops: CDR1 LGHNA, CDR2 YSLEER. The CDR3 nucleotides are TGCGCCAGCAGCCAAGATCGAAGGATGGCCAAAAACATTCAGTACTTC. This gives the protein CASSQDRRMAKNIQYF.

The V gene is TRBV12-3 or TRBV12-4, the J gene TRBJ1-5; D uncertain. The CDR3 totals 13 residues. V was cut by 6 bases and J by 4 bases, with 10 bases left in between. CDR3 sequence reads: CASRMTENQPQHF. In DNA, the CDR3 is TGTGCCAGCAGAATGACTGAAAATCAGCCCCAGCATTTT.

Many counts were recorded for this clonotype. The chain uses TRBV12-3 or TRBV12-4 and TRBJ1-2, with D hard to call. Trimming removed 6 bases from V and 4 bases from J, with 21 bases in between. This CDR3 comprises 16 residues. The CDR3 coding sequence is TGTGCCAGCAGGGGGATCGGAATCTTTACCCCCTATGGCTACACCTTC. Translating it yields CASRGIGIFTPYGYTF.

This clonotype has more than one count but fewer than ten. The chain carries TRBV6-6 and TRBJ1-1; no clear D. With 2 bases removed from V and 6 bases from J, the gap between germline ends came to 13 bases. The CDR3 has 14 residues. Germline V lookup: CDR1 MNHNY, CDR2 SVGAGI (reference sequence). Here the CDR3 reads CASSYVGSRPEAFF. DNA of the CDR3: TGTGCCAGCAGTTACGTAGGGTCGCGGCCTGAAGCTTTCTTT.

This clonotype came up many times. This chain uses TRBV7-9 with TRBJ1-1, with 8 bases lining up with TRBD1. CDR1 and CDR2 from the germline V gene are SEHNR and FQNEAQ (reference sequence). This CDR3 comprises 18 residues. V was pared by 6 bases and J by 4 bases, with 19 bases of the junction left unmatched. CDR3 coding DNA: TGTGCCAGCAGTTACGTACTGACAGGGGTAGGTGGCCCCACTGAAGCTTTCTTT. It translates to CASSYVLTGVGGPTEAFF.

This clonotype was seen many times. The chain employs TRBV5-1 and TRBJ2-3, with D tentatively TRBD2 (6 bases). The CDR3 contains 15 residues. Trimming took 3 bases from V and 8 from J, leaving 19 bases between them. CDR1 SGHRS and CDR2 YFSETQ come from the germline V gene. CDR3 sequence reads: CASSSTSQETGTQYF. CDR3 nucleotide sequence: TGCGCCAGCAGCTCTACTAGCCAGGAGACGGGTACGCAGTATTTT.

In its sample, this clonotype was seen a few times. The chain couples TRBV7-2 to TRBJ2-1; D is unresolved. Germline-derived CDR1 and CDR2 are SGHTA and FQGNSA. V was clipped by 1 base and J by 4 bases, with 8 bases between them. The CDR3 runs to 14 residues. CDR3 DNA: TGTGCCAGCAGCTTAGTAAGTGCGTACAATGAGCAGTTCTTC. This codes for CASSLVSAYNEQFF.

The rearrangement joins TRBV19 to TRBJ1-5, with TRBD1 identical over 7 bases. The V segment lost 4 bases and the J segment 3 bases; nucleotides outside the gene matches: 9. The CDR3 has 16 amino acids. CDR1 and CDR2 from the germline V gene are LNHDA and SQIVND (reference sequence). CDR3 nucleotide sequence: TGTGCCAGTAGTACAGGGGGGGTCCCTGTCAATCAGCCCCAGCATTTT. Amino acid sequence: CASSTGGVPVNQPQHF.

V gene TRBV20-1 combines with J gene TRBJ2-2; TRBD1 agrees at 9 bases. Germline CDR1 reads DFQATT; CDR2 reads SNEGSKA (reference sequence). This CDR3 region has 13 residues. CDR3 coding DNA: TGCAGCCCCCGACAGGGGGTGACCGGGGAGCTGTTTTTT. Its translation: CSPRQGVTGELFF.

V is TRBV6-5 and J is TRBJ1-5, with D possibly matching TRBD1 (5 bases). Germline V gene data show CDR1 as MNHEY and CDR2 as SVGAGI. The V gene lost 0 bases and the J gene lost 7 bases, with 10 bases spanning the gap. The CDR3 consists of 14 residues. DNA for the CDR3: TGTGCCAGCAGTTACTCCGGGTGGGGGCAGCCCCAGCATTTT. Amino acids: CASSYSGWGQPQHF.